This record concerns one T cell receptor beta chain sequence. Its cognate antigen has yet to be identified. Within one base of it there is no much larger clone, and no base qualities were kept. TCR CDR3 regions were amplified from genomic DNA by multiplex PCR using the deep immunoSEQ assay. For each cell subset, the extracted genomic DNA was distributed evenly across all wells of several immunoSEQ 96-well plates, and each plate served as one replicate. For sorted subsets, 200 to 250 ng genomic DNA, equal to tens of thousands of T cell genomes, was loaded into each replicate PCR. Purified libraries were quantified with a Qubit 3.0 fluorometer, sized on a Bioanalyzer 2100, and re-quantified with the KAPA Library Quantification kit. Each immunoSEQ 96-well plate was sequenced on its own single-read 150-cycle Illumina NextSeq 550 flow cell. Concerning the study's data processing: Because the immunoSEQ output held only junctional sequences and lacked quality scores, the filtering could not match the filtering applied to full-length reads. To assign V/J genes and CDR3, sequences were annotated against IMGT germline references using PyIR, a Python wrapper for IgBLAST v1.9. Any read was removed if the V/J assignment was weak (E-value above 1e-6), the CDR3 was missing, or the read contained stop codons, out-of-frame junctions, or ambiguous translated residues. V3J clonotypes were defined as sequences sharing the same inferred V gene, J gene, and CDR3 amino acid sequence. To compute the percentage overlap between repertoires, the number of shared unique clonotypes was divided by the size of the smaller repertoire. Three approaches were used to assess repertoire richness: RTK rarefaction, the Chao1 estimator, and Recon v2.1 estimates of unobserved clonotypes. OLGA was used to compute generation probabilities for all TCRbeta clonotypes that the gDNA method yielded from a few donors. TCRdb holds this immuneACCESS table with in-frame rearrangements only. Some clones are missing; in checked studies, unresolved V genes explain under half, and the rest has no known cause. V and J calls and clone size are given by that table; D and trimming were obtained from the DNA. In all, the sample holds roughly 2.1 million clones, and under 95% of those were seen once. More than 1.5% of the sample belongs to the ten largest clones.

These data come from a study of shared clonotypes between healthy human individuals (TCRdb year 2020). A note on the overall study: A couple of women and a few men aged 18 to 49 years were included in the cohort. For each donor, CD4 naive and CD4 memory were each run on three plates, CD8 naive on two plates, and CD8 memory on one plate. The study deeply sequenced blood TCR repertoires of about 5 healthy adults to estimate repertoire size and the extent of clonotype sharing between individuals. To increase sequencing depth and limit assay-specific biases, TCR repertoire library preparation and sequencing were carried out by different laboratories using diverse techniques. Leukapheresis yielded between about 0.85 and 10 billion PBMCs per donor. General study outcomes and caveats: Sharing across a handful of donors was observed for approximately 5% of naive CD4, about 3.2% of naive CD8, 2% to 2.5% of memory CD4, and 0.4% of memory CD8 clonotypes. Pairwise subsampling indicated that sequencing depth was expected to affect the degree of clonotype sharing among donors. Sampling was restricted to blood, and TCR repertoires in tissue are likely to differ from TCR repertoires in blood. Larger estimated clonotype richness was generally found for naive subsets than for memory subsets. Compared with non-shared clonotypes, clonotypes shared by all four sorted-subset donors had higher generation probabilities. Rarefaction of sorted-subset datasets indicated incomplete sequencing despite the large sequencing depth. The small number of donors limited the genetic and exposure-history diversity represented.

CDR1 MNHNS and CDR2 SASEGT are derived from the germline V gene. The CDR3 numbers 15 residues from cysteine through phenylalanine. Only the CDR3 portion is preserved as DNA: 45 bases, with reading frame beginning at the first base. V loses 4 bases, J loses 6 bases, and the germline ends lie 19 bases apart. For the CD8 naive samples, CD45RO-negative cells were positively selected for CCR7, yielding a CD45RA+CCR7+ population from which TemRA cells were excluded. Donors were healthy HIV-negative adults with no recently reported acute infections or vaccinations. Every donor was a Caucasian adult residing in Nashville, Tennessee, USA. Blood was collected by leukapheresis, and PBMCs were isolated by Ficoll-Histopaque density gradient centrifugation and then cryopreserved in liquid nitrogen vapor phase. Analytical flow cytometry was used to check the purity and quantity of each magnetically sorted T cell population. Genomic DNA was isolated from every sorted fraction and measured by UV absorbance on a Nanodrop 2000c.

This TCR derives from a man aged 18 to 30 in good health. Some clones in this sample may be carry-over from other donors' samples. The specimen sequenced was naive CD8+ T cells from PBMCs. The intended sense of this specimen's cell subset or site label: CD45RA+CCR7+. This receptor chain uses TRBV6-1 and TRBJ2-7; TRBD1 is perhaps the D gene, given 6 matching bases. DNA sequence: TGTGCCAGCAGTGGTTCTCCGGGCCCCAGGGGCGAGCAGTACTTC. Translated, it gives CASSGSPGPRGEQYF.